This T cell receptor (beta chain) was identified during a study of T cells in Graves' hyperthyroidism and ophthalmopathy. As concerns this clonotype: One junction end does not reproduce the germline sequence, and a read error may be involved.

Patients having uncontrolled infection, another autoimmune disease, pregnancy or lactation were not included. The CDR3 regions of TCR beta were amplified from RNA transcripts. TCR CDR3 regions were first amplified by RT-PCR with HTBI primers. TCRdb reprocessed the multiplex PCR reads with MiXCR, giving one entry per CDR3 protein. The sample comprises about 400,000 distinct CDR3 sequences, more than 13% of which are singletons, and roughly 33% rests with the top ten. The TCR comes from a woman in her 30s with Graves' hyperthyroidism. The sequencing sample was made of blood.

In nucleotides, the CDR3 is TGTGCCAGCAGTTCCGGGACAGGGGGAACCTACGAGCAGCACTTC. Translated: CASSSGTGGTYEQHF. The rearrangement uses TRBV27 and TRBJ2-7; 11 bases line up with TRBD1. This CDR3 is built from 15 residues. Germline CDR1 is MNHEY and CDR2 is SMNVEV (reference sequence).